The 25 T cell receptor beta chains below all came from one sample that was sequenced in a study of T cells in Graves' hyperthyroidism and ophthalmopathy. What was amplified from RNA transcripts were TCR beta CDR3 regions. First-round RT-PCR targeting the TCR CDR3 was performed with the HTBI primer set. TCRdb called the multiplex PCR reads again in MiXCR, with one record for every CDR3 protein. The sample includes roughly 580,000 distinct CDR3 sequences, approximately 13% seen only once; the top ten take 5.8%. The specimen was blood. These TCRs come from a woman younger than 45 with Graves' hyperthyroidism that later progressed to Graves' ophthalmopathy.

The gene calls are TRBV5-1 and TRBJ1-2, with TRBD1 as a possible D gene (5 bases). Germline V gene data show CDR1 as SGHRS and CDR2 as YFSETQ. V was pared by 0 bases and J by 3 bases, with 24 bases between. The CDR3 totals 19 residues. CDR3 amino acids: CASSLGAWGLQEAYYGYTF. CDR3 in DNA: TGCGCCAGCAGCTTGGGTGCATGGGGACTCCAAGAGGCCTACTATGGCTACACCTTC.

This clonotype was seen at least ten times. The chain uses TRBV7-3 and TRBJ2-4; 8 bases line up with TRBD1. The V gene's germline CDR1 is SGHTA and CDR2 FQGTGA. J was trimmed by 10 bases and V by 1 base; bases with no gene match: 9. The CDR3 is 15 residues long. CDR3 loop: CASSLNPGQDIIQYF. The CDR3 bases are TGTGCCAGCAGCTTAAATCCGGGACAGGATATAATTCAGTACTTC.

This clonotype was recorded only once. One end of the junction does not line up with germline, which may come from a read error. The V call is TRBV28, the J call TRBJ2-3; 9 positions agree with TRBD2. The germline CDR1 and CDR2 sequences are MDHEN and SYDVKM. The CDR3 has 14 residues. For the CDR3, the DNA is TGTGCCAGTTTAAGCGGGAGGAGAGCAGATACTCAGTATTTT. As protein: CASLSGRRADTQYF.

Many counts were recorded for this clonotype. V is TRBV3-1 and J is TRBJ2-2, with 7 positions matching TRBD1. The CDR3 extends over 18 amino acids. CDR1 and CDR2 from the germline V gene are LGHDT and YNNKEL (reference sequence). V lost 3 bases and J lost 5; bases outside the gene matches: 15. CDR3 amino acids: CASSHGATDRAVTGELFF. CDR3 nucleotide sequence: TGTGCCAGCAGCCATGGGGCTACTGACAGGGCGGTTACCGGGGAGCTGTTTTTT.

This clonotype was detected ten times or more. V gene TRBV28 combines with J gene TRBJ2-7, with 10 nucleotides matching TRBD1. Germline CDR1 MDHEN, CDR2 SYDVKM. V lost 7 bases to trimming and J lost 3 bases; unmatched junction nucleotides: 6. The CDR3 is made up of 14 amino acids. CDR3 nucleotides: TGTGCCAGCACCCTATGGACAGGGGGCTACGAGCAGTACTTC. It translates to CASTLWTGGYEQYF.

This clonotype has just a few counts. The chain recombines TRBV27 with TRBJ2-1; 7 bases are a match to TRBD1. Germline-derived CDR1 and CDR2 are MNHEY and SMNVEV (reference sequence). J was trimmed by 9 bases and V by 9 bases; bases with no gene match: 5. This CDR3 region has 11 residues. The CDR3 coding sequence is TGTGCCAGTTACGAGGGGGCTGAGCAGTTCTTC. Encoded protein: CASYEGAEQFF.

Turning to this clonotype: A junction end diverges from the germline sequence, so it may reflect a read error. J is TRBJ1-6 and V is TRBV6-4, with D hard to call. The CDR3 runs to 13 residues. The germline V gene encodes CDR1 MRHNA and CDR2 SNTAGT. The CDR3 region is CASSYSNPAPLHF. CDR3 nucleotides: TGTGCCAGCAGTTACTCGAATCCTGCACCCCTCCACTTT.

The table lists this clonotype with many counts. The J gene is TRBJ2-1, the V gene TRBV11-3, with TRBD2 identical over 11 bases. The V gene end was trimmed by 1 base and the J gene end by 6 bases; junction bases not matched to a gene: 17. This CDR3 contains 20 residues. Per the germline V gene, CDR1 is SGHNT and CDR2 is YENEEA. CDR3 region: CASSLVGPRGLAGGPNEQFF. DNA of the CDR3: TGTGCCAGCAGCTTAGTAGGCCCCCGAGGCCTAGCGGGAGGACCCAATGAGCAGTTCTTC.

This clonotype was recorded many times. The chain links TRBV30 to TRBJ1-1, with D hard to call. This CDR3 region has 13 residues. Germline CDR1 is GTSNPN and CDR2 is SVGIG (reference sequence). V lost 2 bases, J lost 0 bases, and 7 bases lay in between. The CDR3 is CAWSRSLNTEAFF. The CDR3 DNA reads as TGTGCCTGGAGTAGGTCCCTGAACACTGAAGCTTTCTTT.

The sample holds one count of this clonotype. At one end the junction does not follow the germline gene, possibly because of a read error. This chain links TRBV18 with TRBJ1-1; a possible D gene is TRBD1 (6 bases). CDR3 size: 17 residues. Germline values: CDR1 KGHSH, CDR2 LQKENI. CDR3 coding DNA: TGTGCCAGCACACCACCGGGGGCGGGCACCCGGAACACTGAAGCTTTCTTT. Translating gives CASTPPGAGTRNTEAFF. The variable domain in full, with the rest retrieved from reference TRBV18 and TRBJ1-1, is NAGVMQNPRHLVRRRGQEARLRCSPMKGHSHVYWYRQLPEEGLKFMVYLQKENIIDESGMPKERFSAEFPKEGPSILRIQQVVRGDSAAYFCASTPPGAGTRNTEAFFGQGTRLTVV.

This clonotype was counted at least ten times. V usage is TRBV9 and J usage is TRBJ2-1; 12 nucleotides agree with TRBD1. This CDR3 has 19 amino acids. The V gene end was trimmed by 6 bases and the J gene end by 8 bases; junction bases not matched to a gene: 21. Germline values: CDR1 SGDLS, CDR2 YYNGEE. As DNA, the CDR3 is TGTGCCAGCACCCCGGGACAGGGGGCGCCTGGCCTTCCCATAGATGAGCAGTTCTTC. This translates into CASTPGQGAPGLPIDEQFF.

This clonotype came up many times. The chain couples TRBV7-2 to TRBJ2-7; possible D gene TRBD1, 6 bases. V lost 1 base to trimming and J lost 5 bases, with 9 bases between them. CDR3 length equals 13 residues. CDR1 and CDR2 (germline): SGHTA, FQGNSA. Written as DNA, the CDR3 is TGTGCCAGCAGCTTAGGAGGGGGAGACGAGCAGTACTTC. The encoded protein is CASSLGGGDEQYF.

This clonotype was detected a few times. The chain employs TRBV27 and TRBJ2-1; the D is unclear. CDR3 size: 12 residues. Per germline, CDR1 MNHEY and CDR2 SMNVEV (reference sequence). V lost 5 bases and J 10 bases, leaving 12 bases between the germline ends. CDR3 sequence: CASSPLPGEQFF. The CDR3 region has the DNA TGTGCCAGCAGTCCCCTGCCCGGAGAGCAGTTCTTC.

The table lists this clonotype with many counts. The chain carries TRBV28 and TRBJ1-1; no firm D call. CDR3 size: 13 residues. CDR1 and CDR2 from the germline V gene are MDHEN and SYDVKM. V lost 5 bases, J lost 4 bases, and 11 bases lay in between. CDR3 coding DNA: TGTGCCAGCAGTCCCAGGTTTGGCACTGAAGCTTTCTTT. Amino acids: CASSPRFGTEAFF.

This clonotype was recorded at least ten times. The CDR3 bases are TGTGCCAGCAGTGAAGCCCGAACTAACTATGGCTACACCTTC. It yields the protein CASSEARTNYGYTF. The chain is built from TRBV2 and TRBJ1-2, with unresolved D. Germline CDR1 and CDR2: SNHLY and FYNNEI. Trimming left V 0 bases short and J 0 bases short, with 5 bases between. The CDR3 runs to 14 residues.

Many counts were recorded for this clonotype. V and J are TRBV7-3 and TRBJ2-7; tentative D call: TRBD2 (6 bases). CDR1 and CDR2 (germline): SGHTA, FQGTGA. V lost 2 bases to trimming and J lost 2 bases, with 13 bases between them. The CDR3 loop spans 15 amino acids. The DNA for the CDR3 is TGTGCCAGCAGCTTAGGGGTAGCGGACACCTACGAGCAGTACTTC. Amino acids: CASSLGVADTYEQYF.

This clonotype was found a few times. The chain links TRBV18 to TRBJ1-2, with a tentative D call TRBD1 (6 bases). Germline lookup yields CDR1 KGHSH and CDR2 LQKENI. V dropped 2 bases and J dropped 8 bases, with 12 bases sitting between them. This CDR3 is built from 13 residues. The chain's CDR3 is CASSPNRDRGYTF. As DNA, the CDR3 is TGTGCCAGCTCACCAAACAGGGATCGAGGCTACACCTTC.

This clonotype was observed many times. The chain uses TRBV20-1 and TRBJ1-1; weak D call: TRBD1 (5 bases). The CDR3 covers 16 residues. The germline V gene encodes CDR1 DFQATT and CDR2 SNEGSKA (reference sequence). With 0 bases removed from V and 1 base from J, the gap between germline ends came to 15 bases. Here the CDR3 reads CSARDWSAGRNTEAFF. The CDR3 bases are TGCAGTGCTAGAGATTGGTCGGCAGGGAGGAACACTGAAGCTTTCTTT.

Many counts were recorded for this clonotype. The chain couples TRBV18 to TRBJ1-4; D is ambiguous. V lost 2 bases and J lost 2, with 3 bases in between. CDR3 size: 13 residues. Germline lookup yields CDR1 KGHSH and CDR2 LQKENI. In DNA form, the CDR3 reads TGTGCCAGCTCACCATCGACTAATGAAAAACTGTTTTTT. It translates to CASSPSTNEKLFF.

This clonotype was recorded a few times. The chain recombines TRBV15 with TRBJ1-4; no clear D. Germline V CDR1 and CDR2: LNHNV, YYDKDF (reference sequence). This CDR3 comprises 17 residues. V lost 0 bases and J 0 bases, leaving 11 bases between the germline ends. The DNA of the CDR3 is TGTGCCACCAGCAGAGAAGTGAGCCGAGCAACTAATGAAAAACTGTTTTTT. It translates to CATSREVSRATNEKLFF.

This clonotype was recorded at least ten times. The genes are TRBV11-2 and TRBJ2-2; no definite D call. The CDR3 contains 13 residues. V was pared by 4 bases and J by 6 bases, with 9 bases between. Looked up from germline, CDR1 is SGHAT and CDR2 is FQNNGV. CDR3 bases: TGTGCCAGCAGCTCGTCCCAAGCCGGGGAGCTGTTTTTT. Its protein is CASSSSQAGELFF.

This clonotype was seen repeatedly, ten times or more. The chain carries TRBV28 and TRBJ2-5, with a tentative D call TRBD2 (6 bases). V gave up 5 bases and J gave up 2 bases, with 21 bases separating them. Germline loops: CDR1 MDHEN, CDR2 SYDVKM. The CDR3 is 17 amino acids. The CDR3 spells CASSPLQSGLPQETQYF. CDR3 nucleotide sequence: TGTGCCAGCAGTCCCTTACAAAGCGGGCTACCTCAAGAGACCCAGTACTTC.

The sample holds a few counts of this clonotype. The V gene is TRBV19, the J gene TRBJ2-1, with D possibly TRBD2 on 6 matching bases. Germline CDR1 and CDR2: LNHDA and SQIVND (reference sequence). V was pared by 4 bases and J by 8 bases, with 12 bases between. This CDR3 spans 13 amino acids. The DNA for the CDR3 is TGTGCCAGTAGTAAGAGGAGGGGCGATGAGCAGTTCTTC. Translated, it gives CASSKRRGDEQFF.

There are many counts of this clonotype. The chain is built from TRBV28 and TRBJ2-5; D gene uncertain. Germline assignment: CDR1 MDHEN and CDR2 SYDVKM. This CDR3 region has 14 residues. Trimming removed 2 bases at V and 0 bases at J, with 7 bases between. The CDR3 bases are TGTGCCAGCAGTTTAGTCCCCTACCAAGAGACCCAGTACTTC. Translating it yields CASSLVPYQETQYF.

This clonotype was found many times. The V gene is TRBV30, the J gene TRBJ1-2; D call uncertain. This CDR3 has 11 amino acids. Germline-derived CDR1 and CDR2 are GTSNPN and SVGIG (reference sequence). The V end was cut by 2 bases, the J end by 0 bases, with 1 base between. CDR3: CAWSSNYGYTF. In DNA form, the CDR3 reads TGTGCCTGGAGTTCTAACTATGGCTACACCTTC. The full variable domain, in which reference TRBV30 and TRBJ1-2 provide the parts outside the CDR3, is SQTIHQWPATLVQPVGSPLSLECTVEGTSNPNLYWYRQAAGRGLQLLFYSVGIGQISSEVPQNLSASRPQDRQFILSSKKLLLSDSGFYLCAWSSNYGYTFGSGTRLTVV.